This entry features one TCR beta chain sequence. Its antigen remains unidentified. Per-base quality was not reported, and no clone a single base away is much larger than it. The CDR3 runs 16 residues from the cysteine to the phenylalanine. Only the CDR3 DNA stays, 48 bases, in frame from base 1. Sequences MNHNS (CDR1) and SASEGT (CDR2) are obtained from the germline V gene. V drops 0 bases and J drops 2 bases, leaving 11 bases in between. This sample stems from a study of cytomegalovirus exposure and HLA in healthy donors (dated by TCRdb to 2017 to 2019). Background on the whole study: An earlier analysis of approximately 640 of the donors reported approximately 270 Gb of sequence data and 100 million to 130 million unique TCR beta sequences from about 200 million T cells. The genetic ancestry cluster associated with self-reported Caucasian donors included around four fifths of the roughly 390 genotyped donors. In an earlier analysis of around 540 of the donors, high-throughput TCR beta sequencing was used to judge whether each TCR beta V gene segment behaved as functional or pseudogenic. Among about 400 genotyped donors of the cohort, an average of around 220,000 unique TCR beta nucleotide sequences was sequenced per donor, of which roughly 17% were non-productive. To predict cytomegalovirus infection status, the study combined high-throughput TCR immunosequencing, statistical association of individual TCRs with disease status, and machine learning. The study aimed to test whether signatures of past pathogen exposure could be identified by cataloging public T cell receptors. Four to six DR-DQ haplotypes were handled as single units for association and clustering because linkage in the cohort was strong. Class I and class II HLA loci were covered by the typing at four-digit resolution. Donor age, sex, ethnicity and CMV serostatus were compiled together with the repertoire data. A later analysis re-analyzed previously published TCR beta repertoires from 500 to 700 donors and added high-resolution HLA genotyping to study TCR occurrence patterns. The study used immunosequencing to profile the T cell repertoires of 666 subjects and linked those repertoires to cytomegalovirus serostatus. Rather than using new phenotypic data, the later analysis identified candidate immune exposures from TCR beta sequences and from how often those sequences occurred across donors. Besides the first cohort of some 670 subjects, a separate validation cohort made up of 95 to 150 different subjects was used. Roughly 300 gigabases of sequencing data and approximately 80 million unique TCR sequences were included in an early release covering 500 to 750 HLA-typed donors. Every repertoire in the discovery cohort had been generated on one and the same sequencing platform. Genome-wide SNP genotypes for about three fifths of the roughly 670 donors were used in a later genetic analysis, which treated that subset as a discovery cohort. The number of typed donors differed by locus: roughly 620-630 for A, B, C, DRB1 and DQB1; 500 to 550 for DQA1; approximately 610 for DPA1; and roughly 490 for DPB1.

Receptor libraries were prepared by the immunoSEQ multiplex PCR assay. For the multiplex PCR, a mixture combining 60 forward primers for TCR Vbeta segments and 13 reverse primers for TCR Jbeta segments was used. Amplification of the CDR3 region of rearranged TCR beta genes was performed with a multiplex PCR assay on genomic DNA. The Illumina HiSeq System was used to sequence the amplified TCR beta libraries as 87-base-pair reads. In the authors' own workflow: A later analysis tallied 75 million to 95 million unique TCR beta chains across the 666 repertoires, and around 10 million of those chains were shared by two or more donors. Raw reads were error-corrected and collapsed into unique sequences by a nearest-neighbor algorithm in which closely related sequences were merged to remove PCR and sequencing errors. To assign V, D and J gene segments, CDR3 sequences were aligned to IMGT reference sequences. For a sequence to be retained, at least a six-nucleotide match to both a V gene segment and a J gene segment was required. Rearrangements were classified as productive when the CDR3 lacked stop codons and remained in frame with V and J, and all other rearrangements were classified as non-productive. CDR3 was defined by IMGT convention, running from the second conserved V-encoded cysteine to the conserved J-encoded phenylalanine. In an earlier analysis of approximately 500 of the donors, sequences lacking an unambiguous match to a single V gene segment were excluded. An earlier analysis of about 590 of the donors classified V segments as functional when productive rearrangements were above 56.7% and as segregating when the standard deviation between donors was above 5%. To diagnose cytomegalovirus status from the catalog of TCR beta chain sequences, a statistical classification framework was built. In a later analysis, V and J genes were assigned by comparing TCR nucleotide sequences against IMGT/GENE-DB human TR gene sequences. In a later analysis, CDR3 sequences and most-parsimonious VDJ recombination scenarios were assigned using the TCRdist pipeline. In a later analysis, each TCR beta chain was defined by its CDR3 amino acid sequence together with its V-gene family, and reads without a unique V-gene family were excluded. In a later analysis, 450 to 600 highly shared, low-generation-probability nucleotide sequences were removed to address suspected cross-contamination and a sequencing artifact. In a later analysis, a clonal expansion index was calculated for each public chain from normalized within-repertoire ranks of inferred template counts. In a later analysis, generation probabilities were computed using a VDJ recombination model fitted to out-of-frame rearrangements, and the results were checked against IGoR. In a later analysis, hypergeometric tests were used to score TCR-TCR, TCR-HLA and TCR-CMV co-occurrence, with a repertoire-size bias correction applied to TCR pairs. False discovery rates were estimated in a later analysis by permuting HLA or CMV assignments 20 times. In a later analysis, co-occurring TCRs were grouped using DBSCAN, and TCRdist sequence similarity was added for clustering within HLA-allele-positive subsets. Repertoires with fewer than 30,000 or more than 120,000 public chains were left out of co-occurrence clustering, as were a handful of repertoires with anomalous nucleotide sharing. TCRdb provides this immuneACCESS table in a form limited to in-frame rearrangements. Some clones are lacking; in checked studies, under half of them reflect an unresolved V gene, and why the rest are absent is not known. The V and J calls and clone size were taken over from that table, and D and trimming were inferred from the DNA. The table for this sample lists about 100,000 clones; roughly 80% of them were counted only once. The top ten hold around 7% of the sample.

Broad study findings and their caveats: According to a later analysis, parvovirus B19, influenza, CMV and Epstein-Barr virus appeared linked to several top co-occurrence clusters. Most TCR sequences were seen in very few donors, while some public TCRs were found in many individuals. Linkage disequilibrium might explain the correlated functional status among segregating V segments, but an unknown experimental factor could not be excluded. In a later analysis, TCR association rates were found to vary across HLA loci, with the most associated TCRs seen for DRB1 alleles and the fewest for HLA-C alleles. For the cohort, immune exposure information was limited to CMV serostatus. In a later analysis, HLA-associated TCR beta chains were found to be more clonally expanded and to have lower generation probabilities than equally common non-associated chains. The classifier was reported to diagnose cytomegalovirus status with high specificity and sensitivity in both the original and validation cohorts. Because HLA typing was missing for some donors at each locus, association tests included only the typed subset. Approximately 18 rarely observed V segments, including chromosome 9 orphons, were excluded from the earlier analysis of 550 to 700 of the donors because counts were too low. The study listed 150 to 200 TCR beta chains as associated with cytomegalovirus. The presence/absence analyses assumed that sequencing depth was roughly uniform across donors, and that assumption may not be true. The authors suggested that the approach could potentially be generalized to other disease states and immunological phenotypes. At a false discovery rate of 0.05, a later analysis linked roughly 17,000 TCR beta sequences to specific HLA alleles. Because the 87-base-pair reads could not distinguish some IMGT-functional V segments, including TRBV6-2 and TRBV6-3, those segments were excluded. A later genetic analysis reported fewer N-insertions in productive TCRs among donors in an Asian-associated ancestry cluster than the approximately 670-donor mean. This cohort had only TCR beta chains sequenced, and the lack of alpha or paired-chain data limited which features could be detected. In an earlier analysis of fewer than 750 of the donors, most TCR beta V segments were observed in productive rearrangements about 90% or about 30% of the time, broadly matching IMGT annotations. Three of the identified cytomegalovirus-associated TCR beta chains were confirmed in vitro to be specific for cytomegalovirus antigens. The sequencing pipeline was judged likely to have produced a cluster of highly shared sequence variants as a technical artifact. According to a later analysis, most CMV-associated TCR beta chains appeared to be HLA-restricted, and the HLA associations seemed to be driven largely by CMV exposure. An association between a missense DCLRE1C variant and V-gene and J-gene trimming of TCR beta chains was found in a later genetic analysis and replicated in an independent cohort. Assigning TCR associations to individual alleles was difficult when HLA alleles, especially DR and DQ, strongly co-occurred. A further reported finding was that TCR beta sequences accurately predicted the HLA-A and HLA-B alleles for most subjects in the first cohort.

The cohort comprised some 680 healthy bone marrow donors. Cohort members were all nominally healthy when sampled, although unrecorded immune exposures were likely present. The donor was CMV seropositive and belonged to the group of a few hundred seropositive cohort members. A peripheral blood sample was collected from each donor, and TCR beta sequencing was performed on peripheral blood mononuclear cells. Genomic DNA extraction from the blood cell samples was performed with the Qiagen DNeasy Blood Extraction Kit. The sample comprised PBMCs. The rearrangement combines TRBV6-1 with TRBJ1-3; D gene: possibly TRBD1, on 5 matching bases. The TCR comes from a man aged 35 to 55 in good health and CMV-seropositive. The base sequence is TGTGCCAGCAGTGAAGCGGGGCACAGGCCTGGAAACACCATATATTTT. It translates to CASSEAGHRPGNTIYF.